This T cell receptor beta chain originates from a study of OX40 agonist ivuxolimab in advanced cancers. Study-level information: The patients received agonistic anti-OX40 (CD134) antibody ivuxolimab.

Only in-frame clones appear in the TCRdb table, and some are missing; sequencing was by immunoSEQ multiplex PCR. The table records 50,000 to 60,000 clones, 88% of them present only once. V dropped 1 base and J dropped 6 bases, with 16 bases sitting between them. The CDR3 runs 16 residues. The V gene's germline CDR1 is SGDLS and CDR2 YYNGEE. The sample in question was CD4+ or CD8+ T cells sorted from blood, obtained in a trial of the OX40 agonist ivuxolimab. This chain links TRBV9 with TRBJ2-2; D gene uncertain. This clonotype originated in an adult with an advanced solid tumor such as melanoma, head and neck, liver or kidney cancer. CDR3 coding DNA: TGTGCCAGCAGCGTAAACCGGGCCTCTAAATCCGGGGAGCTGTTTTTT. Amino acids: CASSVNRASKSGELFF.